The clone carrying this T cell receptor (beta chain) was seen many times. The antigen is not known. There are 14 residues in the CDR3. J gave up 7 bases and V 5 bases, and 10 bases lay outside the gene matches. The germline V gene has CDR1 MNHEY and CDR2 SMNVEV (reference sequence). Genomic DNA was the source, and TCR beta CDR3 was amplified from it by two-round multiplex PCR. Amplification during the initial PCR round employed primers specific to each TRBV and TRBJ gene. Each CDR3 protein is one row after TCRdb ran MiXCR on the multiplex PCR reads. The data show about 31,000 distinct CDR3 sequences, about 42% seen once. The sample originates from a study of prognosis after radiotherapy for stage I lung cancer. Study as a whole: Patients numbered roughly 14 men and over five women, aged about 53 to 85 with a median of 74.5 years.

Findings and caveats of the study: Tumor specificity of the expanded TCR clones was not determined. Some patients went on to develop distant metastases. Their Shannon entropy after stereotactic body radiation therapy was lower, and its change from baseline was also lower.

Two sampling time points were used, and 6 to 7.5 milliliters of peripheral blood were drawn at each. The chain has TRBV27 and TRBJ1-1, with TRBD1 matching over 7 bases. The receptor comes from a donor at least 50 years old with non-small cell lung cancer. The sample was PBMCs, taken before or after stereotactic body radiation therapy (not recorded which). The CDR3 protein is CASSRDREGFEAFF. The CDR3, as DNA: TGTGCCAGCAGTAGAGACAGGGAAGGGTTTGAAGCTTTCTTT.